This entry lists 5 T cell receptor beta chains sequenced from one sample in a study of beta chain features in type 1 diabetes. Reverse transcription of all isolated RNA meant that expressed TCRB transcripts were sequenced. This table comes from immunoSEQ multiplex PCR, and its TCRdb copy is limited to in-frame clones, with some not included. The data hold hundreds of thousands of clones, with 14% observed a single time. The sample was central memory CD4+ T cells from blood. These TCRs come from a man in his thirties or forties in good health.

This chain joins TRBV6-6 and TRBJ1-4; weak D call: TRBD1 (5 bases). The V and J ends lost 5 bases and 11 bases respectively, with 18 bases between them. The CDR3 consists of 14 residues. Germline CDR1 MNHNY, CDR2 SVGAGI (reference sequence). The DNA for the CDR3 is TGTGCCAGCAGTGCAACCACCTCCTCAGGGAAACTGTTTTTT. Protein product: CASSATTSSGKLFF.

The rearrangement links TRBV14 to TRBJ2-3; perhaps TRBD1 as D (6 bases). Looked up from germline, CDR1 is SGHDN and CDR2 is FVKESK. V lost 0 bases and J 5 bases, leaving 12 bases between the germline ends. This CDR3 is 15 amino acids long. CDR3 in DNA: TGTGCCAGCAGCCAAGAACAGGGAGCTGGAGATACGCAGTATTTT. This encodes CASSQEQGAGDTQYF.

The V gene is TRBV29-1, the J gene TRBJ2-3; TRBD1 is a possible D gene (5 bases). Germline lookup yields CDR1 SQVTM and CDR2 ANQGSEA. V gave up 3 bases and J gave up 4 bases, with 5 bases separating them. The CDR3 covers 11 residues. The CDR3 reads CSVDRADTQYF. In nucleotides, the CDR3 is TGCAGCGTTGACAGGGCAGATACGCAGTATTTT.

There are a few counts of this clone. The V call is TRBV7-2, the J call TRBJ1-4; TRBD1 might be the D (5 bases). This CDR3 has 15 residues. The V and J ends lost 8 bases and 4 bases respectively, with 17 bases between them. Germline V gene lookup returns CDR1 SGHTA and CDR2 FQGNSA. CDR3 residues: CASSAWGSNNEKLFF. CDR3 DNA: TGTGCCAGCTCAGCTTGGGGGAGTAATAATGAAAAACTGTTTTTT.

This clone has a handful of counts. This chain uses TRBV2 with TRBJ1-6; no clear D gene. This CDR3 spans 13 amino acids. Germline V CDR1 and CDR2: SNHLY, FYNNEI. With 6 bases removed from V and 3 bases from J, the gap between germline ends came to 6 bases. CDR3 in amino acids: CASRGLYNSPLHF. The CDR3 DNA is TGTGCCAGCAGGGGTCTCTATAATTCACCCCTCCACTTT.